This TCR beta chain is from a study of cytotoxic CD8 clonotypes in ibrutinib-treated CLL. CDR1 LNHNV and CDR2 YYDKDF come from the germline V gene (reference sequence). The CDR3 sequence is 16 residues long. V dropped 5 bases and J dropped 3; count of bases not matched to a gene: 9. The method was immunoSEQ multiplex PCR; TCRdb's version includes in-frame clones alone and lacks a portion of them. This sample has about 50,000 clones; about half occur once, and the top ten carry 30% to 35%. This TCR came from a human donor with chronic lymphocytic leukemia. The sample here was PBMCs, taken after 12 months of ibrutinib treatment. The genes are TRBV15 and TRBJ1-5; 8 bases fit TRBD1. CDR3 protein: CATSSLQGAHNQPQHF. In DNA form, the CDR3 reads TGTGCCACCAGCTCCCTTCAGGGGGCGCACAATCAGCCCCAGCATTTT.